The 27 T cell receptor beta chains listed next were all sequenced from one sample in a study of beta chain features in type 1 diabetes. Of the isolated RNA, all was reverse transcribed, and so the sequenced material was expressed TCRB transcripts. Using immunoSEQ multiplex PCR, the repertoire was profiled, and TCRdb retains in-frame clones only, with some absent. The sample has around 500,000 clones, approximately 30% seen once. The sequenced material came from naive CD4+ T cells from blood. The receptors were sampled from a man in his late teens or twenties in good health.

The chain couples TRBV28 to TRBJ2-1, with a weak D call TRBD2 (5 bases). Germline-derived CDR1 and CDR2 are MDHEN and SYDVKM. CDR3 length: 12 residues. Trimming pared 8 bases from V and 7 bases from J, leaving 12 bases between. CDR3 protein: CASLLRGNEQFF. The CDR3 DNA reads TGTGCCAGCTTGCTACGAGGGAATGAGCAGTTCTTC.

The chain has TRBV14 and TRBJ2-2; D gene unclear. The germline gives CDR1 SGHDN, CDR2 FVKESK. The length of the CDR3 is 15 residues. V was cut by 8 bases and J by 0 bases, with 13 bases left in between. The CDR3: CASRKGMSNTGELFF. The CDR3 nucleotides are TGTGCCAGCCGAAAAGGGATGTCGAACACCGGGGAGCTGTTTTTT. The full variable domain, in which reference TRBV14 and TRBJ2-2 provide the parts outside the CDR3, is EAGVTQFPSHSVIEKGQTVTLRCDPISGHDNLYWYRRVMGKEIKFLLHFVKESKQDESGMPNNRFLAERTGGTYSTLKVQPAELEDSGVYFCASRKGMSNTGELFFGEGSRLTVL.

V is TRBV28 and J is TRBJ2-4, with a possible D match to TRBD1 (6 bases). V lost 6 bases to trimming and J lost 6 bases, with 18 bases between them. Germline V CDR1 and CDR2: MDHEN, SYDVKM. This CDR3 is 15 amino acids long. The CDR3 nucleotides read TGTGCCAGCAGCCGCCTGAGACAGGCTTCAAACATTCAGTACTTC. It specifies CASSRLRQASNIQYF.

This rearrangement joins TRBV4-3 to TRBJ1-2; D is unclear. The V end lost 0 bases, the J end lost 5 bases, and 16 bases lay between the germline ends. The CDR3 loop spans 16 amino acids. The V gene's germline CDR1 is LGHNA and CDR2 YSLEER. Here the CDR3 DNA reads TGCGCCAGCAGCCAAGATCTAGCCACACGGGGATATGGCTACACCTTC. This gives the protein CASSQDLATRGYGYTF.

This clone was detected a few times. The chain employs TRBV9 and TRBJ1-5, with D perhaps matching TRBD1 (5 bases). Germline loops: CDR1 SGDLS, CDR2 YYNGEE. This CDR3 region has 14 residues. Trimming took 3 bases from V and 1 from J, leaving 8 bases between them. The CDR3 DNA reads as TGTGCCAGCAGCGCGGGGCCCAGCAATCAGCCCCAGCATTTT. Its translation is CASSAGPSNQPQHF.

A remark on this clone: The same CDR3 can be traced to other DNA sequences in this sample. V gene TRBV9 combines with J gene TRBJ2-1; D unclear. The CDR3 totals 13 residues. Per the germline V gene, CDR1 is SGDLS and CDR2 is YYNGEE. Trimming took 4 bases from V and 1 from J, leaving 6 bases between them. The CDR3 sequence is CASSSGSYNEQFF. The CDR3 coding sequence is TGTGCCAGCAGCTCCGGGTCCTACAATGAGCAGTTCTTC.

The chain recombines TRBV6-6 with TRBJ1-4; D is unclear. The CDR3 runs 13 residues. Trimming shortened V by 0 bases and J by 8 bases, and 7 bases separated the two germline ends. Germline lookup yields CDR1 MNHNY and CDR2 SVGAGI (reference sequence). The CDR3 loop is CASSYSEGEKLFF. The CDR3 DNA reads as TGTGCCAGCAGTTACTCGGAAGGGGAAAAACTGTTTTTT.

The chain links TRBV7-8 to TRBJ2-1; 10 bases are a match to TRBD2. With V trimmed by 5 bases and J by 4 bases, 5 bases remained unmatched. The length of the CDR3 is 15 residues. Germline lookup yields CDR1 SGHVS and CDR2 FQNEAQ. The CDR3 region is CASSQGLASYNEQFF. The DNA for the CDR3 is TGTGCCAGCAGCCAGGGACTAGCGTCTTACAATGAGCAGTTCTTC.

The chain combines TRBV5-4 with TRBJ2-7; TRBD2 agrees at 8 bases. CDR1 is SGHNT and CDR2 is YYREEE in the germline V gene (reference sequence). V shed 0 bases, J shed 2 bases, and the junction held 4 bases outside the gene matches. The CDR3 loop spans 15 amino acids. CDR3 region: CASSLDGTSTYEQYF. The CDR3, as DNA: TGTGCCAGCAGCTTGGACGGGACTAGTACCTACGAGCAGTACTTC. Combining the CDR3 with reference TRBV5-4 and TRBJ2-7 gives the whole variable domain ETGVTQSPTHLIKTRGQQVTLRCSSQSGHNTVSWYQQALGQGPQFIFQYYREEENGRGNFPPRFSGLQFPNYSSELNVNALELDDSALYLCASSLDGTSTYEQYFGPGTRLTVT.

Only a few counts were recorded for this clone. The chain links TRBV14 to TRBJ2-5; the D gene is possibly TRBD2 (6 bases). The ends were cut back, 1 base at V and 0 bases at J, with 15 bases in the middle. Germline V gene data show CDR1 as SGHDN and CDR2 as FVKESK. The CDR3 extends over 17 amino acids. The CDR3 DNA sequence: TGTGCCAGCAGCCAAGTGCGGCTCTGGGGGGACCAAGAGACCCAGTACTTC. Translated: CASSQVRLWGDQETQYF. Filled out from reference TRBV14 and TRBJ2-5, the complete variable domain reads EAGVTQFPSHSVIEKGQTVTLRCDPISGHDNLYWYRRVMGKEIKFLLHFVKESKQDESGMPNNRFLAERTGGTYSTLKVQPAELEDSGVYFCASSQVRLWGDQETQYFGPGTRLLVL.

This chain connects TRBV29-1 to TRBJ2-1, with D hard to call. CDR1 is SQVTM and CDR2 is ANQGSEA in the germline V gene. Trimming stripped 5 bases from V and 0 bases from J, with 14 bases between. CDR3 length: 15 residues. The CDR3 loop is CSVPPRTVSYNEQFF. The CDR3 DNA sequence: TGCAGCGTTCCCCCAAGGACGGTCTCCTACAATGAGCAGTTCTTC.

In this sample, this clone turned up once. At one end the junction does not follow the germline gene, possibly because of a read error. Other DNA sequences from this sample encode an identical CDR3 as well. The chain recombines TRBV5-6 with TRBJ2-5; D remains unclear. The V gene's germline CDR1 is SGHDT and CDR2 YYEEEE. CDR3 length: 13 residues. This CDR3 reads CASSLVGQETQYF. CDR3 bases: TGTGCCAGCAGCTTGGTCGGCCAAGAAACCCAGTACTTC. Filled out from reference TRBV5-6 and TRBJ2-5, the complete variable domain reads DAGVTQSPTHLIKTRGQQVTLRCSPKSGHDTVSWYQQALGQGPQFIFQYYEEEERQRGNFPDRFSGHQFPNYSSELNVNALLLGDSALYLCASSLVGQETQYFGPGTRLLVL.

This clone was seen a few times. The V call is TRBV29-1, the J call TRBJ2-1; 9 nucleotides match TRBD2. This CDR3 has 14 residues. The germline gives CDR1 SQVTM, CDR2 ANQGSEA. V was pared by 5 bases and J by 4 bases, with 6 bases of the junction left unmatched. The CDR3: CSVISGRTYNEQFF. CDR3 bases: TGCAGCGTTATTAGCGGGAGAACGTACAATGAGCAGTTCTTC.

The DNA of the CDR3 is TGTGCCAGCAGTTACGATATCTCCTACGAGCAGTACTTC. This sequence encodes CASSYDISYEQYF. The rearrangement links TRBV6-5 to TRBJ2-7; D is unresolved. This CDR3 spans 13 amino acids. The V end was cut by 2 bases, the J end by 0 bases, with 5 bases between. Germline V gene lookup returns CDR1 MNHEY and CDR2 SVGAGI.

The rearrangement links TRBV7-9 to TRBJ1-4; D unresolved. Germline V gene lookup returns CDR1 SEHNR and CDR2 FQNEAQ (reference sequence). Trimming removed 4 bases from V and 13 bases from J, with 10 bases in between. The CDR3 consists of 11 residues. CDR3 in DNA: TGTGCCAGCAGCTACAGCCAGACACTGTTTTTT. It is translated as CASSYSQTLFF.

The rearrangement uses TRBV7-8 and TRBJ1-5; D not resolved. The germline gives CDR1 SGHVS, CDR2 FQNEAQ. This CDR3 spans 14 amino acids. Trimming pared 0 bases from V and 7 bases from J, leaving 10 bases between. The CDR3 sequence is CASSLASREQPQHF. The CDR3 DNA follows: TGTGCCAGCAGCTTAGCGAGTCGGGAGCAGCCCCAGCATTTT.

This clone was counted between two and nine times. The chain recombines TRBV7-2 with TRBJ2-7; 8 nucleotides agree with TRBD2. This CDR3 region has 14 residues. Germline CDR1 SGHTA, CDR2 FQGNSA. The J segment lost 2 bases and the V segment lost 7 bases, leaving 7 bases of the junction unmatched. DNA for the CDR3: TGTGCCAGCACCCTCCCGGGACTAGCCTACGAGCAGTACTTC. The encoded protein is CASTLPGLAYEQYF.

The CDR3 reads CASSLGSSGSQETQYF. CDR3 DNA: TGTGCCAGCAGCTTAGGGTCTAGCGGGAGCCAAGAGACCCAGTACTTC. The chain has TRBV7-9 and TRBJ2-5; 10 positions agree with TRBD2. Trimming removed 1 base from V and 1 base from J; junction bases left unmatched: 3. The CDR3 has 16 residues. Germline values: CDR1 SEHNR, CDR2 FQNEAQ (reference sequence).

This clone appeared a few times. Other DNA sequences within the sample encode an identical CDR3. This chain joins TRBV7-2 and TRBJ2-3; the D is unclear. Trimming shortened V by 1 base and J by 1 base, and 3 bases separated the two germline ends. This CDR3 comprises 13 residues. The germline V gene has CDR1 SGHTA and CDR2 FQGNSA. CDR3 protein: CASSLVGTDTQYF. CDR3 DNA: TGTGCCAGCAGCTTAGTCGGCACAGATACGCAGTATTTT.

A few counts support this clone. The genes are TRBV29-1 and TRBJ1-1, with a weak D call TRBD1 (5 bases). Germline lookup yields CDR1 SQVTM and CDR2 ANQGSEA. V was pared by 3 bases and J by 1 base, with 12 bases between. The CDR3 extends over 14 amino acids. CDR3 DNA: TGCAGCGTTGAGGGGCCCTCTGGGAACACTGAAGCTTTCTTT. Residues: CSVEGPSGNTEAFF.

This clone was observed a few times. The chain couples TRBV29-1 to TRBJ2-2; D gene uncertain. The ends were cut back, 7 bases at V and 0 bases at J, with 9 bases in the middle. The CDR3 is made up of 13 amino acids. CDR1 and CDR2 from the germline V gene are SQVTM and ANQGSEA. The DNA of the CDR3 is TGCAGCGGTGGACGTACGAACACCGGGGAGCTGTTTTTT. Its translation: CSGGRTNTGELFF.

The chain links TRBV28 to TRBJ1-2; D uncertain. V was cut by 5 bases and J by 8 bases, with 15 bases left in between. Germline lookup yields CDR1 MDHEN and CDR2 SYDVKM. The CDR3 runs to 13 residues. DNA for the CDR3: TGTGCCAGCAGTCCCCGGGGTGCCACGGGCTACACCTTC. Encoded protein: CASSPRGATGYTF.

This clone was counted only a few times. CDR3 amino acids: CASSLFGLAVDNEQFF. Here the CDR3 DNA reads TGTGCCAGCAGTTTATTTGGGCTAGCGGTTGACAATGAGCAGTTCTTC. The chain is built from TRBV27 and TRBJ2-1, with 7 bases identical to TRBD2. V was clipped by 1 base and J by 5 bases; unmatched bases: 8. CDR3 length: 16 amino acids. In germline, CDR1 is MNHEY, CDR2 SMNVEV (reference sequence).

This clone has only one observation. V is TRBV7-2 and J is TRBJ2-3, with 12 bases aligning to TRBD2. The germline gives CDR1 SGHTA, CDR2 FQGNSA. With 7 bases clipped from V and 5 bases from J, the junction kept 7 bases outside the gene matches. The CDR3 loop spans 15 amino acids. CDR3: CASNEPGLAGDTQYF. CDR3 sequence (DNA): TGTGCCAGCAACGAGCCGGGACTAGCGGGAGATACGCAGTATTTT.

This clone showed up just a few times. J is TRBJ2-1 and V is TRBV9; 14 bases match TRBD2. Germline CDR1 is SGDLS and CDR2 is YYNGEE. The J segment lost 3 bases and the V segment lost 4 bases, leaving 12 bases of the junction unmatched. The CDR3 extends over 19 amino acids. The CDR3 DNA follows: TGTGCCAGCAGCCCCCGGGAGGGGACTAGCGGGGGAGGCTACAATGAGCAGTTCTTC. This gives the protein CASSPREGTSGGGYNEQFF.

This chain connects TRBV30 to TRBJ2-3; D uncertain. This CDR3 contains 15 residues. V was pared by 2 bases and J by 2 bases, with 14 bases between. Germline-derived CDR1 and CDR2 are GTSNPN and SVGIG (reference sequence). CDR3: CAWSKSGFTTDTQYF. In DNA, the CDR3 is TGTGCCTGGAGTAAATCCGGGTTTACCACAGATACGCAGTATTTT.

Comment on this clone: The sample holds other DNA sequences that translate to the same CDR3. The chain employs TRBV9 and TRBJ2-3; D is undetermined. The CDR3 covers 14 residues. Germline CDR1 is SGDLS and CDR2 is YYNGEE. The V end was cut by 0 bases, the J end by 3 bases, with 8 bases between. The CDR3 DNA sequence: TGTGCCAGCAGCGTAGATCCCTCTACAGATACGCAGTATTTT. This gives the protein CASSVDPSTDTQYF. Full variable domain (missing parts from reference TRBV9 and TRBJ2-3): DSGVTQTPKHLITATGQRVTLRCSPRSGDLSVYWYQQSLDQGLQFLIQYYNGEERAKGNILERFSAQQFPDLHSELNLSSLELGDSALYFCASSVDPSTDTQYFGPGTRLTVL.